Presented here are 25 T cell receptor beta chains from one specimen sequenced in a study of lymphopenia after photon versus proton radiotherapy. Sequencing was performed with immunoSEQ multiplex PCR; in TCRdb, only in-frame clones are kept and a portion is missing. The sample yields tens of thousands of clones, 84% seen once. Here the sequenced sample was peripheral blood, taken from a patient treated with photon-based radiotherapy. The receptors shown here come from a woman aged 45-65 years with pancreatic cancer.

The gene calls are TRBV27 and TRBJ2-2; D ambiguous. The CDR3 extends over 14 amino acids. Germline values: CDR1 MNHEY, CDR2 SMNVEV (reference sequence). Trimming removed 5 bases from V and 0 bases from J, with 7 bases in between. The CDR3 spells CASSNQANTGELFF. CDR3 DNA: TGTGCCAGCAGTAACCAGGCGAACACCGGGGAGCTGTTTTTT.

J is TRBJ2-1 and V is TRBV7-2, with 9 bases that match TRBD2. Per germline, CDR1 SGHTA and CDR2 FQGNSA. V trimming: 6 bases; J trimming: 2 bases; junction bases outside the gene matches: 2. The CDR3 covers 14 residues. The CDR3, as DNA: TGTGCCAGCAGAGCGGGGGGCACCTACAATGAGCAGTTCTTC. Its protein is CASRAGGTYNEQFF.

This chain joins TRBV9 and TRBJ1-4; D might be TRBD1 (6 bases). The length of the CDR3 is 15 residues. Germline values: CDR1 SGDLS, CDR2 YYNGEE. V was cut by 4 bases and J by 4 bases, with 14 bases left in between. The CDR3 loop reads CASSSRGHSNEKLFF. CDR3 coding DNA: TGTGCCAGCAGCTCCCGGGGACATAGTAATGAAAAACTGTTTTTT.

This clone came up once. CDR3 nucleotide sequence: TGTGCCAGCAGCTTAACTACGGGGCTAGCGGCCGGGGAGCTGTTTTTT. Its protein product is CASSLTTGLAAGELFF. This chain links TRBV11-1 with TRBJ2-2, with 7 nucleotides matching TRBD2. The germline gives CDR1 SGHAT, CDR2 FQDESV (reference sequence). The CDR3 is made up of 16 amino acids. After removal of 2 bases from V and 6 bases from J, the junction contained 9 bases not matched to a gene.

The V call is TRBV10-2, the J call TRBJ2-3; no reliable D call. Germline assignment: CDR1 WSHSY and CDR2 SAAADI. Trimming removed 1 base from V and 6 bases from J, with 5 bases in between. This CDR3 region has 12 residues. This chain's CDR3 is CASSEWRDTQYF. CDR3 DNA: TGCGCCAGCAGTGAGTGGCGGGATACGCAGTATTTT.

The chain links TRBV28 to TRBJ2-2, with D uncertain. This CDR3 region has 15 residues. Germline V CDR1 and CDR2: MDHEN, SYDVKM. V was shortened by 6 bases and J by 4 bases, with 15 bases between the two germline ends. The CDR3 bases are TGTGCCAGCAGCCTTCCCGAAAGGTCCACCGGGGAGCTGTTTTTT. Translated, it gives CASSLPERSTGELFF.

V is TRBV6-5 and J is TRBJ2-7; the D gene is possibly TRBD2 (5 bases). V was clipped by 6 bases and J by 2 bases, with 11 bases between them. In germline, CDR1 is MNHEY, CDR2 SVGAGI. This CDR3 is 13 amino acids long. The CDR3 DNA follows: TGTGCCAGCAGCGTTGGAGGCACCTACGAGCAGTACTTC. Its protein is CASSVGGTYEQYF.

Here the CDR3 reads CASSPRLAVSSYNEQFF. The CDR3 DNA reads as TGTGCCAGCAGCCCAAGACTAGCGGTTAGCTCCTACAATGAGCAGTTCTTC. The chain has TRBV9 and TRBJ2-1; 9 bases match TRBD2. With V trimmed by 4 bases and J by 0 bases, 8 bases remained unmatched. This CDR3 comprises 17 residues. The germline gives CDR1 SGDLS, CDR2 YYNGEE.

The CDR3 sequence: CASSATGAGTQYF. CDR3 bases: TGTGCCAGCAGCGCGACAGGGGCGGGGACCCAGTACTTC. The chain carries TRBV7-7 and TRBJ2-5; 8 positions match TRBD1. Looked up from germline, CDR1 is SSHAT and CDR2 is FNYEAQ (reference sequence). V lost 5 bases, J lost 7 bases, and 6 bases stayed unmatched. This CDR3 spans 13 amino acids.

The chain uses TRBV2 and TRBJ1-4; D possibly corresponds to TRBD1 (6 bases). Trimming shortened V by 6 bases and J by 5 bases, and 19 bases separated the two germline ends. The CDR3 extends over 16 amino acids. Germline V gene lookup returns CDR1 SNHLY and CDR2 FYNNEI. The CDR3 region has the DNA TGTGCCAGCAGCGCCTCACGGGGGCGAATCAATGAAAAACTGTTTTTT. Translated: CASSASRGRINEKLFF.

This clone came up a few times. The chain's CDR3 is CASSARTGPSNQPQHF. The CDR3 coding sequence is TGTGCCAGCAGTGCGCGGACAGGGCCTAGCAATCAGCCCCAGCATTTT. V usage is TRBV28 and J usage is TRBJ1-5; TRBD1 agrees at 8 bases. Germline CDR1 reads MDHEN; CDR2 reads SYDVKM. This CDR3 has 16 amino acids. V was pared by 5 bases and J by 0 bases, with 6 bases of the junction left unmatched.

The genes are TRBV4-1 and TRBJ2-7, with 11 bases that match TRBD2. The CDR3 consists of 18 residues. Trimming at V came to 0 bases and at J to 2 bases, leaving 9 bases not matched to a gene. CDR1 and CDR2 from the germline V gene are MGHRA and YSYEKL. This CDR3 is CASSQERGVSGRAYEQYF. The DNA for the CDR3 is TGCGCCAGCAGCCAAGAGAGGGGGGTTAGCGGGAGGGCCTACGAGCAGTACTTC.

The chain couples TRBV19 to TRBJ2-1, with D possibly TRBD2 on 6 matching bases. The germline V gene has CDR1 LNHDA and CDR2 SQIVND (reference sequence). This CDR3 is built from 15 residues. Trimming left V 5 bases short and J 0 bases short, with 11 bases between. This chain's CDR3 is CASSLVAASYNEQFF. DNA for the CDR3: TGTGCCAGTAGTCTCGTAGCGGCCTCCTACAATGAGCAGTTCTTC.

The V gene is TRBV9, the J gene TRBJ1-2; TRBD1 agrees at 8 bases. V shed 6 bases, J shed 6 bases, and the junction held 10 bases outside the gene matches. Germline V lookup: CDR1 SGDLS, CDR2 YYNGEE. CDR3 length: 14 residues. The CDR3 reads CASTGQGAYDGYTF. The CDR3 coding sequence is TGTGCCAGCACGGGTCAGGGGGCGTATGATGGCTACACCTTC.

CDR3 protein: CASSFGFRTTNEKLFF. The DNA for the CDR3 is TGTGCCAGCAGCTTCGGGTTTCGGACGACTAATGAAAAACTGTTTTTT. The chain links TRBV13 to TRBJ1-4, with unresolved D. CDR1 and CDR2 from the germline V gene are PRHDT and FYEKMQ (reference sequence). The CDR3 consists of 16 residues. V gave up 3 bases and J gave up 2 bases, with 13 bases separating them.

A remark on this clone: Mismatch with germline at one junction end may stem from a read error. Other DNA sequences in this sample translate to the same CDR3. V usage is TRBV27 and J usage is TRBJ2-3, with 10 bases aligning to TRBD2. Per the germline V gene, CDR1 is MNHEY and CDR2 is SMNVEV (reference sequence). There are 18 residues in the CDR3. CDR3 sequence: CASSLSSGFMLAGDRQYF. The DNA of the CDR3 is TGTGCCAGCAGTTTATCGTCTGGCTTTATGCTAGCGGGAGATAGGCAGTATTTT.

The chain carries TRBV7-3 and TRBJ2-2; no reliable D call. Germline V gene lookup returns CDR1 SGHTA and CDR2 FQGTGA. V was shortened by 5 bases and J by 0 bases, with 10 bases between the two germline ends. The CDR3 has 15 amino acids. CDR3 in amino acids: CASSPTPSNTGELFF. The CDR3 bases are TGTGCCAGCAGCCCAACCCCATCGAACACCGGGGAGCTGTTTTTT.

By share, this clone ranks as medium-sized. The gene calls are TRBV19 and TRBJ2-7, with TRBD2 as a possible D gene (5 bases). The germline gives CDR1 LNHDA, CDR2 SQIVND (reference sequence). The CDR3 sequence is 14 residues long. Trimming stripped 6 bases from V and 0 bases from J, with 12 bases between. CDR3 residues: CASSGLRDSYEQYF. The CDR3 DNA reads as TGTGCCAGTAGCGGGCTTCGGGACTCCTACGAGCAGTACTTC.

In DNA, the CDR3 is TGTGCCAGCAGTTCCAATTGGCAGGGGGGTGGTCAGCCCCAGCATTTT. Protein: CASSSNWQGGGQPQHF. The J gene is TRBJ1-5, the V gene TRBV27, with TRBD1 identical over 7 bases. This CDR3 comprises 16 residues. J was trimmed by 6 bases and V by 4 bases; bases with no gene match: 12. From germline, CDR1 is MNHEY and CDR2 SMNVEV (reference sequence).

The genes are TRBV7-2 and TRBJ1-2; D unclear. Germline loops: CDR1 SGHTA, CDR2 FQGNSA. The CDR3 has 14 amino acids. The V end lost 0 bases, the J end lost 5 bases, and 10 bases lay between the germline ends. The CDR3 region is CASSLAFGNYGYTF. CDR3 coding DNA: TGTGCCAGCAGCTTAGCCTTCGGGAATTATGGCTACACCTTC.

This clone was counted a few times. The chain couples TRBV27 to TRBJ1-4; D uncertain. Looked up from germline, CDR1 is MNHEY and CDR2 is SMNVEV (reference sequence). The germline V and J ends were trimmed by 5 bases and 11 bases, with 18 bases remaining between them. The CDR3 length is 14 residues. CDR3 sequence reads: CASSDGFGEPKLFF. CDR3 nucleotides: TGTGCCAGCAGTGATGGTTTCGGGGAGCCCAAACTGTTTTTT. The full variable domain, with the rest looked up from reference TRBV27 and TRBJ1-4, is EAQVTQNPRYLITVTGKKLTVTCSQNMNHEYMSWYRQDPGLGLRQIYYSMNVEVTDKGDVPEGYKVSRKEKRNFPLILESPSPNQTSLYFCASSDGFGEPKLFFGSGTQLSVL.

This chain joins TRBV6-5 and TRBJ1-4; TRBD1 matches at 7 bases. The V gene's germline CDR1 is MNHEY and CDR2 SVGAGI. J lost 8 bases, V lost 6 bases, and 9 bases had no gene match. The CDR3 is 14 residues long. The CDR3, as DNA: TGTGCCAGCAGGGGCTTGACAGGGTGGGAAAAACTGTTTTTT. Protein product: CASRGLTGWEKLFF.

The rearrangement joins TRBV2 to TRBJ1-1; D remains unclear. The CDR3 length is 16 residues. CDR1 is SNHLY, CDR2 FYNNEI, per germline. Between the trimmed V and J ends, which lost 3 bases and 0 bases, there was a span of 14 bases. Written as DNA, the CDR3 is TGTGCCAGCAGTGATGGGGATCTTATCATGAACACTGAAGCTTTCTTT. It encodes CASSDGDLIMNTEAFF.

The chain joins TRBV18 to TRBJ1-1, with 10 nucleotides matching TRBD1. The CDR3 length is 15 residues. J gave up 6 bases and V 3 bases, and 7 bases lay outside the gene matches. Germline V gene data show CDR1 as KGHSH and CDR2 as LQKENI. CDR3 sequence (DNA): TGTGCCAGCTCACCCGGACAGGGGGGCTTTTCTGAAGCTTTCTTT. Its protein product is CASSPGQGGFSEAFF.

This chain uses TRBV7-9 with TRBJ1-1; tentatively, D is TRBD1 (6 bases). The V gene's germline CDR1 is SEHNR and CDR2 FQNEAQ (reference sequence). This CDR3 is built from 16 residues. Trimming took off 5 bases at V and 4 bases at J, with 20 bases between the two ends. CDR3: CASSRYETGRATEAFF. CDR3 DNA: TGTGCCAGCAGCCGATACGAGACAGGAAGGGCCACTGAAGCTTTCTTT.